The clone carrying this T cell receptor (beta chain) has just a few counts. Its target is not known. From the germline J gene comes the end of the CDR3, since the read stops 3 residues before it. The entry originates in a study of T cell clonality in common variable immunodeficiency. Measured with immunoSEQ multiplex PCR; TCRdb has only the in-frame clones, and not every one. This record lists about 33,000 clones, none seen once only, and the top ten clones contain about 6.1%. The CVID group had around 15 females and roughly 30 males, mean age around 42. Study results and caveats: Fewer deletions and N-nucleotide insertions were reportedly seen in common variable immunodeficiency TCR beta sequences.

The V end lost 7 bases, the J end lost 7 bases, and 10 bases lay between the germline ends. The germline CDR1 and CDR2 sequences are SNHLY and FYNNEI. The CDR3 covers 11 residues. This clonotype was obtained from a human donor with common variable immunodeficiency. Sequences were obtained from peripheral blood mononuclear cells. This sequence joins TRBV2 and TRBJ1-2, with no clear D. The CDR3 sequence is CASKGLGGYTF. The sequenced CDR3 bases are TGTGCCAGCAAAGGGTTGGGTGGC.